The 16 T cell receptor beta chains below were found in one sample sequenced in a study of read filtering for tumor transcriptome and immune sequencing. This library used about 360 ng RNA and molecular barcoded adaptors spanning alpha/delta and beta/gamma chains. TCRdb ran MiXCR on the reads and lists one entry per CDR3 protein. The table lists tens of thousands of distinct CDR3 sequences, 20% to 25% of them singletons. Sequencing used a population of CD138-negative cells sorted from bone marrow. All receptors derive from a donor aged 40 or over with multiple myeloma.

This clonotype has at least ten counts. CDR3 residues: CASSRIALDEQFF. The CDR3 DNA is TGTGCCAGCAGCCGAATAGCGTTGGATGAGCAGTTCTTC. The chain recombines TRBV3-1 with TRBJ2-1, with D perhaps matching TRBD2 (5 bases). Trimming took off 4 bases at V and 8 bases at J, with 12 bases between the two ends. The CDR3 contains 13 residues. Germline V CDR1 and CDR2: LGHDT, YNNKEL (reference sequence).

The rearrangement uses TRBV5-1 and TRBJ2-7, with a possible D match to TRBD1 (5 bases). Germline assignment: CDR1 SGHRS and CDR2 YFSETQ. CDR3 length: 13 residues. Trimming shortened V by 0 bases and J by 4 bases, and 8 bases separated the two germline ends. The CDR3 sequence: CASSLVKGYEQYF. CDR3 DNA: TGCGCCAGCAGCTTGGTAAAGGGGTACGAGCAGTACTTC.

In nucleotides, the CDR3 is TGTGCCAGCAGCTTCCTAGCGGGGAACACCGGGGAGCTGTTTTTT. This gives the protein CASSFLAGNTGELFF. This chain connects TRBV11-2 to TRBJ2-2, with TRBD2 matching 8 bases. The germline V gene has CDR1 SGHAT and CDR2 FQNNGV. The CDR3 runs to 15 residues. The V segment lost 3 bases and the J segment 1 base; nucleotides outside the gene matches: 1.

This clonotype was seen repeatedly, ten times or more. The rearrangement uses TRBV5-1 and TRBJ2-1; no clear D gene. The CDR3 extends over 14 amino acids. Germline values: CDR1 SGHRS, CDR2 YFSETQ. Between the trimmed V and J ends, which lost 0 bases and 4 bases, there was a span of 8 bases. CDR3 nucleotides: TGCGCCAGCAGCTTGGGGGGTCTATACAATGAGCAGTTCTTC. This gives the protein CASSLGGLYNEQFF. The full variable domain, with the rest looked up from reference TRBV5-1 and TRBJ2-1, is KAGVTQTPRYLIKTRGQQVTLSCSPISGHRSVSWYQQTPGQGLQFLFEYFSETQRNKGNFPGRFSGRQFSNSRSEMNVSTLELGDSALYLCASSLGGLYNEQFFGPGTRLTVL.

In this sample, this clonotype turned up many times. V usage is TRBV20-1 and J usage is TRBJ2-3; 9 bases line up with TRBD2. The CDR3 is 15 amino acids. Germline V gene lookup returns CDR1 DFQATT and CDR2 SNEGSKA (reference sequence). With V trimmed by 2 bases and J by 7 bases, 10 bases remained unmatched. The CDR3: CSARLAGRPQNTQYF. In DNA form, the CDR3 reads TGCAGTGCTAGACTAGCGGGGCGACCACAGAATACGCAGTATTTT.

This clonotype was detected many times. CDR3 nucleotide sequence: TGTGCAATAATATTCCCCGGGACAAATACGCAGTATTTT. Translation: CAIIFPGTNTQYF. The chain is built from TRBV28 and TRBJ2-3; D perhaps matches TRBD1 (6 bases). The V gene's germline CDR1 is MDHEN and CDR2 SYDVKM. The CDR3 length is 13 residues. Full variable domain (missing parts from reference TRBV28 and TRBJ2-3): DVKVTQSSRYLVKRTGEKVFLECVQDMDHENMFWYRQDPGLGLRLIYFSYDVKMKEKGDIPEGYSVSREKKERFSLILESASTNQTSMYLCAIIFPGTNTQYFGPGTRLTVL.

This clonotype has ten or more counts. CDR3 sequence: CSARNRDRGPLSNQPQHF. As DNA, the CDR3 is TGCAGTGCTAGAAATCGGGACAGGGGCCCCCTTAGCAATCAGCCCCAGCATTTT. The chain couples TRBV20-1 to TRBJ1-5; 10 bases match TRBD1. V dropped 2 bases and J dropped 0; count of bases not matched to a gene: 10. CDR3 size: 18 residues. Germline CDR1 and CDR2: DFQATT and SNEGSKA (reference sequence).

The table lists this clonotype with many counts. The gene calls are TRBV11-2 and TRBJ2-1; D not resolved. The CDR3 contains 10 residues. Germline V gene sequence: CDR1 SGHAT, CDR2 FQNNGV. V lost 4 bases and J 5 bases, leaving 0 bases between the germline ends. CDR3 residues: CASSYNEQFF. CDR3 DNA: TGTGCCAGCAGCTACAATGAGCAGTTCTTC.

As regards this clonotype: This may arise from a read error, as a much more abundant clone is one base away. The rearrangement uses TRBV20-1 and TRBJ2-7; 8 nucleotides line up with TRBD2. Per the germline V gene, CDR1 is DFQATT and CDR2 is SNEGSKA (reference sequence). This CDR3 is built from 14 residues. The V gene end was trimmed by 3 bases and the J gene end by 2 bases; junction bases not matched to a gene: 6. CDR3 in DNA: TGCAGTGCTAGCAAAGCGGGGGTGACCTACGAGCAGTACTTC. This codes for CSASKAGVTYEQYF.

This chain uses TRBV11-2 with TRBJ2-5; D may be TRBD1 (6 bases). The germline V and J ends were trimmed by 6 bases and 5 bases, with 25 bases remaining between them. This CDR3 comprises 17 residues. Germline V gene data show CDR1 as SGHAT and CDR2 as FQNNGV. The CDR3 DNA reads as TGTGCCAGCAGTCTACGAGGTGGACAGATATTTTCGGAGACCCAGTACTTC. This codes for CASSLRGGQIFSETQYF.

At least ten counts were recorded for this clonotype. The CDR3 DNA follows: TGTGCCAGCAGCTTAGGTCCCGGGACAGGGAGCACTGAAGCTTTCTTT. It codes for CASSLGPGTGSTEAFF. The V and J genes are TRBV11-2 and TRBJ1-1; 9 nucleotides agree with TRBD1. Germline V CDR1 and CDR2: SGHAT, FQNNGV. This CDR3 contains 16 residues. Trimming cost V 1 base and J 4 bases; bases outside gene matches: 7.

This clonotype was detected ten times or more. An end of the junction does not agree with germline; a read error may underlie this. This chain joins TRBV19 and TRBJ2-7; 7 bases are shared with TRBD1. The CDR3 is 13 residues long. The germline V gene has CDR1 LNHDA and CDR2 SQIVND (reference sequence). Written as DNA, the CDR3 is TGCGCCAGCAGCTTGGACAGGTCCTACGAGCAGTACTTC. Encoded protein: CASSLDRSYEQYF. The full variable domain, completed using reference TRBV19 and TRBJ2-7, is DGGITQSPKYLFRKEGQNVTLSCEQNLNHDAMYWYRQDPGQGLRLIYYSQIVNDFQKGDIAEGYSVSREKKESFPLTVTSAQKNPTAFYLCASSLDRSYEQYFGPGTRLTVT.

The V gene is TRBV30, the J gene TRBJ1-5; 10 nucleotides match TRBD1. In germline, CDR1 is GTSNPN, CDR2 SVGIG (reference sequence). The CDR3 totals 14 residues. J was trimmed by 2 bases and V by 5 bases; bases with no gene match: 3. CDR3 in DNA: TGTGCCTGGGAGGGGACAGGGGGCAATCAGCCCCAGCATTTT. This encodes CAWEGTGGNQPQHF.

This clonotype was recorded at least ten times. The CDR3: CASTPKNTGELFF. CDR3 in DNA: TGTGCCAGCACCCCCAAGAACACCGGGGAGCTGTTTTTT. The genes are TRBV7-8 and TRBJ2-2; D remains unclear. CDR1 and CDR2 (germline): SGHVS, FQNEAQ. With 7 bases removed from V and 1 base from J, the gap between germline ends came to 7 bases. The CDR3 covers 13 residues.

The table lists this clonotype with many counts. This chain connects TRBV4-1 to TRBJ2-2; TRBD1 aligns across 9 bases. Germline V gene lookup returns CDR1 MGHRA and CDR2 YSYEKL. V was clipped by 2 bases and J by 0 bases; unmatched bases: 4. The length of the CDR3 is 17 residues. The CDR3 sequence is CASSQRGQGPNTGELFF. Here the CDR3 DNA reads TGCGCCAGCAGCCAAAGGGGACAGGGACCGAACACCGGGGAGCTGTTTTTT.

This clonotype was counted many times. The chain employs TRBV4-1 and TRBJ2-7; D tentatively fits TRBD1 or TRBD2 (5 bases each). Germline CDR1 and CDR2: MGHRA and YSYEKL. This CDR3 has 13 amino acids. The V end lost 5 bases, the J end lost 3 bases, and 11 bases lay between the germline ends. The CDR3, as DNA: TGCGCCAGCAGCTTTCGGGGCCACTACGAGCAGTACTTC. Amino acid sequence: CASSFRGHYEQYF.